Each of the 2 T cell receptor beta chains below was sequenced from the same sample in a study of cytotoxic CD8 clonotypes in ibrutinib-treated CLL. Clones were sequenced by immunoSEQ multiplex PCR, and TCRdb holds only the in-frame ones, with some missing. The repertoire consists of roughly 180,000 clones, with about 80% occurring once and the leading ten covering about 4.6%. The source was PBMCs, collected after 24 months of ibrutinib treatment. The receptors come from a human donor with chronic lymphocytic leukemia.

Written as DNA, the CDR3 is TGTGCCAGCAGTGAAGTCAGGGGCAATCAGCCCCAGCATTTT. Amino acid sequence: CASSEVRGNQPQHF. This rearrangement joins TRBV2 to TRBJ1-5, with D possibly being TRBD1 (5 bases). Germline CDR1 SNHLY, CDR2 FYNNEI. This CDR3 contains 14 residues. V lost 1 base and J lost 2, with 6 bases in between.

As DNA, the CDR3 is TGTGCCAGCAGTGTGACAGGGAGATCTGGAAACACCATATATTTT. Its protein product is CASSVTGRSGNTIYF. V is TRBV6-5 and J is TRBJ1-3; 7 bases are shared with TRBD1. The CDR3 is 15 residues long. Germline V gene data show CDR1 as MNHEY and CDR2 as SVGAGI. With V trimmed by 5 bases and J by 1 base, 5 bases remained unmatched.